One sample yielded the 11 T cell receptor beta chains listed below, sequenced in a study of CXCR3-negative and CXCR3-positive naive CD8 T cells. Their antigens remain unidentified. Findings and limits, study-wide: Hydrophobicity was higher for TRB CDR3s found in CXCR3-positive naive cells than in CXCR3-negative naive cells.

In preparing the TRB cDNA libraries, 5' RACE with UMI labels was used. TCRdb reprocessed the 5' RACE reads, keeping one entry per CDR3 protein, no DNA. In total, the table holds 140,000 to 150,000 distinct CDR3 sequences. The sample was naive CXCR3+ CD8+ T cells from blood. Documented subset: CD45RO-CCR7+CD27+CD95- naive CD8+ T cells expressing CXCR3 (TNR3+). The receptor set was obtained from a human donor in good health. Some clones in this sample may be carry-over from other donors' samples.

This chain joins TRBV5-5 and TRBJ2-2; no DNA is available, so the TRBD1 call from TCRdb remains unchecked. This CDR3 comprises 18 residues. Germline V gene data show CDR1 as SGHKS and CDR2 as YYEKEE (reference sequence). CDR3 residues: CASSTAPTQGGRTWELFF.

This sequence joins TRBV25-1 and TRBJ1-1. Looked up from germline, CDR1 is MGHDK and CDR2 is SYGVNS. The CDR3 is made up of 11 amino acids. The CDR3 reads CASSELREAFF.

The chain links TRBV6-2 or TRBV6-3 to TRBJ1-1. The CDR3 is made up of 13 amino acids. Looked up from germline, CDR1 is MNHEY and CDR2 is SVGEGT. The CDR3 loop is CASSFGGGTEAFF.

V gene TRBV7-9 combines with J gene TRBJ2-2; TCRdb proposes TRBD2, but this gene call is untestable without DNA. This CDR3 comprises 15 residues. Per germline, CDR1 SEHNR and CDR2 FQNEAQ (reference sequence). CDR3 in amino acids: CASSWTSGGTGELFF.

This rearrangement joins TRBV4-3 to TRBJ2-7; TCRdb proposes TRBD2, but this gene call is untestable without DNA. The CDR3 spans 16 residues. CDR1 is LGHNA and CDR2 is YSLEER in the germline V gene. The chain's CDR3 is CASSQDARGVAYEQYF.

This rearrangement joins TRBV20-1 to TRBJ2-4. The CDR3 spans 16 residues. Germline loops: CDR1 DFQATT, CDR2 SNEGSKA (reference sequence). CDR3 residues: CSARDPATLAKNIQYF.

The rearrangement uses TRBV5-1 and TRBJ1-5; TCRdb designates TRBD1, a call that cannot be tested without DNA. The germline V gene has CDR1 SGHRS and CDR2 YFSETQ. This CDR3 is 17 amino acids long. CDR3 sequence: CARGDRAGDGGNQPQHF.

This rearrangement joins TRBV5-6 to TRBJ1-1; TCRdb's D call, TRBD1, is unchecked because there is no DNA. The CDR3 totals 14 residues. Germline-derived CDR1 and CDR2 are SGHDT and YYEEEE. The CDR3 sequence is CASSLVGTVAEAFF.

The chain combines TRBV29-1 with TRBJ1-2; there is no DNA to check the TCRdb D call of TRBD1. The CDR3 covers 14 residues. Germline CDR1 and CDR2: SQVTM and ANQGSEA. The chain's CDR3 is CSVGPGQENYGYTF.

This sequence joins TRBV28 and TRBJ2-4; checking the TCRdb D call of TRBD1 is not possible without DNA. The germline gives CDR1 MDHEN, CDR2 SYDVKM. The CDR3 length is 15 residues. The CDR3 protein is CASSFIRTGLNIQYF.

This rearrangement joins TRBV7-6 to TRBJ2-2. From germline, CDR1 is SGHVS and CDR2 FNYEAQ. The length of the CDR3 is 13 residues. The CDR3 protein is CASSLGYTGELFF.